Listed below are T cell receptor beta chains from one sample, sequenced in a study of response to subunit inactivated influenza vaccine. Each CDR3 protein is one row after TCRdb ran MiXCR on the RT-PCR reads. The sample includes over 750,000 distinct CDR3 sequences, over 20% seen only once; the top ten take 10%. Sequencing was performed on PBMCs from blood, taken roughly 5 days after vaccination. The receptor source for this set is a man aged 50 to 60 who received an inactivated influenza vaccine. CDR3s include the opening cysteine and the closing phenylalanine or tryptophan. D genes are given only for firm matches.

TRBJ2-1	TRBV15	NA	CATSRGGKANEQFF
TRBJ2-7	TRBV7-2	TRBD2	CASSLDLAGVGYEQYF
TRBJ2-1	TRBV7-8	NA	CASSPEGTTYNEQFF
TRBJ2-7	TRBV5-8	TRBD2	CASSWPSGRSLYEQYF
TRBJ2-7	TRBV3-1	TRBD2	CASSQVRGRASYEQYF
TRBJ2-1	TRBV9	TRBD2	CASSPGPLAGDRNEQFF
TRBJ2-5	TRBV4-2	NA	CASSQDAIDYKRQETQYF
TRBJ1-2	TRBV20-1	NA	CSANRQYGHGYTF
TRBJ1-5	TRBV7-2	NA	CASSLWGYSNQPQHF
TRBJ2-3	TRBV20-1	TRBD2	CSATPDSLAGTDTQYF
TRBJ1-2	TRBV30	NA	CAWRRHAGYTF
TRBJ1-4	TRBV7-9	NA	CASSLDGVAGEKLFF
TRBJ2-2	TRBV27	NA	CASSLDRSYNTGELFF
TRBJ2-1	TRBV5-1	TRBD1	CASSHDRANEQFF
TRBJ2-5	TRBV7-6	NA	CASSLALVETQYF
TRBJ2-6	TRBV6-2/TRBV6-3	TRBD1	CASSYSRRDRVYSGANVLTF
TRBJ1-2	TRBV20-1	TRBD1	CSARDPKGTVNYGYTF
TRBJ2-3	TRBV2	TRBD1	CASSGTGLHSDTQYF
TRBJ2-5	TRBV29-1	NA	CSVAGYQETQYF
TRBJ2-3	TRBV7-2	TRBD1	CASSPDRAADTQYF
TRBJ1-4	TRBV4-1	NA	CASSHFGATGEKLFF
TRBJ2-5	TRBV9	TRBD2	CASSFGVVAGAGETQYF
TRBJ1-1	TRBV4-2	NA	CASSLPGGGTEAFF
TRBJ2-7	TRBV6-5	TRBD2	CASSYVGSGRYEQYF
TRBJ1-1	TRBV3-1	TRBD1	CASSWTGEPNTEAFF
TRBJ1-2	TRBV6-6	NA	CASSSEDRYGYTF
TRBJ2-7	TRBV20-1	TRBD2	CSARVLERGLSYEQYF
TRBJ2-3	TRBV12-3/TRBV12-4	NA	CASSRQDSTDTQYF
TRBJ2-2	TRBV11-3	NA	CASSLAAGFNTGELFF
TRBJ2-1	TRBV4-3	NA	CASSQARGNNEQFF
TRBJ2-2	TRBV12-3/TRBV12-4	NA	CASSGPGELFF
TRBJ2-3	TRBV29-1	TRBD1	CSVVGPRTGRTDTQYF
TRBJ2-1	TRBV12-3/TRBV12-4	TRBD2	CASSFGSGRSDEQFF
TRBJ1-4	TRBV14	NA	CASSQAGRTDEKLFF
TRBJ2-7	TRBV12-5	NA	CARNRFGEQYF
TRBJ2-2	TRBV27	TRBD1	CASSLGTGWTGELFF